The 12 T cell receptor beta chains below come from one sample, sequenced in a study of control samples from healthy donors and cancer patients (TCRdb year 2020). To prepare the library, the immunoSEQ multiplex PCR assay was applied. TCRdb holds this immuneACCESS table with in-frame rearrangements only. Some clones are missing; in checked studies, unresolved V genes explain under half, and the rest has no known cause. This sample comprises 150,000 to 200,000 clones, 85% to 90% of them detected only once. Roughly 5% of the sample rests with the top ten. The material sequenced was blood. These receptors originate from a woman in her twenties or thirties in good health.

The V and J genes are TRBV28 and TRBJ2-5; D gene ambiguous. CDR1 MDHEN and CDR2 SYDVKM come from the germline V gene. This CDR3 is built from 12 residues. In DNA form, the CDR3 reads TGTGTTGTCGGCAGGCCGCGCGAGACCCAGTACTTC. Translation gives CVVGRPRETQYF.

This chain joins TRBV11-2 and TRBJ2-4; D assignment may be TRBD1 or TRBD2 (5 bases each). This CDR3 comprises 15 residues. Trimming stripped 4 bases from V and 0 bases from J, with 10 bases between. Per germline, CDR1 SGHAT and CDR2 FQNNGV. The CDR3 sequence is CASSSGRSAKNIQYF. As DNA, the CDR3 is TGTGCCAGCAGCTCGGGACGATCAGCCAAAAACATTCAGTACTTC.

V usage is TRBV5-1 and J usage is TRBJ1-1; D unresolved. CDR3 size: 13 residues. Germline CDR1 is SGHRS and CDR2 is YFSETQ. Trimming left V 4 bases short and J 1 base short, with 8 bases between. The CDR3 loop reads CASSQRENTEAFF. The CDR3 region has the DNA TGCGCCAGCAGCCAGCGGGAGAACACTGAAGCTTTCTTT.

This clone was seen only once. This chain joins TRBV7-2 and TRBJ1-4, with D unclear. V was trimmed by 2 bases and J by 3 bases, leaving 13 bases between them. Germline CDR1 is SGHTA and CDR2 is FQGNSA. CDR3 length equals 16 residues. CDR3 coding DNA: TGTGCCAGCAGCTTAAACGGAGCGTATTCTAATGAAAAACTGTTTTTT. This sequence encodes CASSLNGAYSNEKLFF.

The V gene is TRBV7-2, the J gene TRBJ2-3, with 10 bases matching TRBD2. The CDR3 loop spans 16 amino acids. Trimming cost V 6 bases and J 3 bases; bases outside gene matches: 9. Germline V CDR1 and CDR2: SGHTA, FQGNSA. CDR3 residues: CASRLTSGHGTDTQYF. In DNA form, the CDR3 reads TGTGCCAGCAGACTGACTAGCGGGCACGGAACAGATACGCAGTATTTT.

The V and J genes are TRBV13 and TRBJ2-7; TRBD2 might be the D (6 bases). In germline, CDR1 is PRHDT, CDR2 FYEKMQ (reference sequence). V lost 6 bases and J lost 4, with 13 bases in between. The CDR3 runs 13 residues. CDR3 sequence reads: CASSKGRYYEQYF. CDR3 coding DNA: TGTGCCAGCAGTAAGGGGAGGTATTACGAGCAGTACTTC.

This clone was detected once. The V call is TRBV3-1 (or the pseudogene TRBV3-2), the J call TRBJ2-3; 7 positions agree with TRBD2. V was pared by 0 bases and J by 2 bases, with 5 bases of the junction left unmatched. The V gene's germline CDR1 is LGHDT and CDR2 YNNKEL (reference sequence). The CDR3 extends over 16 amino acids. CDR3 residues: CASSQDGGGNTDTQYF. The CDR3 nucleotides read TGTGCCAGCAGCCAAGATGGGGGAGGGAACACAGATACGCAGTATTTT.

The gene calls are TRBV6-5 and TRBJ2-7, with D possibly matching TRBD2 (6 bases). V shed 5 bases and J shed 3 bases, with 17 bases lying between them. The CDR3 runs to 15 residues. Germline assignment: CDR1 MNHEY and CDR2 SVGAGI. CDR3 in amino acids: CASSRGAEQVYEQYV. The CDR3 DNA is TGTGCCAGCAGTCGCGGGGCCGAACAAGTCTACGAGCAGTACGTC.

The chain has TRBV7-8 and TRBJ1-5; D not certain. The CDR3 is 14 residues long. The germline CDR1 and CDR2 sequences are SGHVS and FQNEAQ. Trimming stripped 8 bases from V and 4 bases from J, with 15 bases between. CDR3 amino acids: CASGTGSVNQPQHF. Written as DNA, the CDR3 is TGTGCCAGCGGAACGGGATCCGTAAATCAGCCCCAGCATTTT.

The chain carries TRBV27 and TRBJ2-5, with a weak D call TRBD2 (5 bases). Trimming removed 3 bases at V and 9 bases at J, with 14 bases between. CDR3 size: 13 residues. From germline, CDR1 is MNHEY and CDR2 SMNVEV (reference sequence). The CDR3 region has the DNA TGTGCCAGCAGTTTTGCGGGCCACGGGGCCCAGTACTTC. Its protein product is CASSFAGHGAQYF.

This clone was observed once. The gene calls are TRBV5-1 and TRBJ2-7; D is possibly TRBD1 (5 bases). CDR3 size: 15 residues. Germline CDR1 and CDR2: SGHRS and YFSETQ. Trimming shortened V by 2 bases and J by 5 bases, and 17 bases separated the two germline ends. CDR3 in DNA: TGCGCCAGCAGCTTATCGAACAGGCCTAGTGACGAGCAGTACGTC. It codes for CASSLSNRPSDEQYV.

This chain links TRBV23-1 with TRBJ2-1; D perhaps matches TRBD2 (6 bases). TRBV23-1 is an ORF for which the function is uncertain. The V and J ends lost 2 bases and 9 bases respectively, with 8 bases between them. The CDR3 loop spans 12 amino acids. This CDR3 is CASSQKLAEQFF. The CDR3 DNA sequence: TGCGCCAGCAGTCAAAAACTAGCTGAGCAGTTCTTC.